The sequence of this T cell receptor beta chain was determined in a study of shared clonotypes between healthy human individuals. Across the whole study: Used for every donor were three CD4 naive, three CD4 memory, two CD8 naive and one CD8 memory plate. Points from the study as a whole: A small donor pool kept down the genetic and exposure-history diversity that was represented.

TCRdb's table, derived via immunoSEQ multiplex PCR, lists solely in-frame clones and lacks some. The sample contains 400,000 or so clones, approximately 97% of which appear only once. Recent vaccinations or acute infections were absent in the healthy HIV-negative adult donors. With V trimmed by 5 bases and J by 6 bases, 20 bases remained unmatched. Per germline, CDR1 ENHRY and CDR2 SYGVKD. The CDR3 consists of 19 residues. Concerning this clone: As yet, its antigen is unknown.

The V gene is TRBV10-3, the J gene TRBJ2-1; 9 nucleotides match TRBD2. Sequencing was performed on memory CD8+ T cells sorted from blood. The subset is: CD45RO+ cells pooled with CCR7-negative TemRA cells. The source is a young man in good health. CDR3 amino acids: CAISRLGPLGGRAINEQFF. CDR3 bases: TGTGCCATCAGTCGACTGGGGCCCCTAGGCGGGAGGGCCATCAATGAGCAGTTCTTC.